The clone carrying this T cell receptor beta chain came up a few times. Antigen unknown. This specimen comes from a study of response to subunit inactivated influenza vaccine. General study points: The authors put forward the suggestion that each seasonal influenza vaccination may bring in only a limited number of new T cells.

Germline values: CDR1 MDHEN, CDR2 SYDVKM. J lost 3 bases, V lost 4 bases, and 4 bases had no gene match. The CDR3 sequence is 15 residues long. TCRdb passed the RT-PCR reads through MiXCR, listing each CDR3 protein once. The sample gives fewer than 700,000 distinct CDR3 sequences, over 10% of which show up once; approximately 14% is in the top ten. The material was PBMCs from blood, obtained 45 days after vaccination. This receptor was identified in a man aged 45-65 years who received an inactivated influenza vaccine. V and J are TRBV28 and TRBJ2-5; 11 nucleotides align to TRBD2. This chain's CDR3 is CASSSSGLAEETQYF. CDR3 bases: TGTGCCAGCAGTTCCTCGGGACTAGCGGAAGAGACCCAGTACTTC.